A single sample gave rise to the 31 T cell receptor beta chains below, sequenced in a study of molecular identifiers for immune sequencing clone quantification. TCRdb recomputed calls from the PCR reads with MiXCR, one row per CDR3 protein. This sample has 400,000 to 600,000 distinct CDR3 sequences, with 25% found just once. The sequenced sample consisted of naive CD8+ T cells from blood, with Jurkat cell RNA spiked in. As for subset: FACS-sorted CD8+CD4-CCR7+CD45RA+ naive T cells. The receptors derive from a human donor in good health. Some libraries in this study had Jurkat cell RNA spiked in.

For this clonotype: This could be a read error, since a much larger clone is one nucleotide away. This sequence joins TRBV5-3 and TRBJ1-3; D perhaps matches TRBD1 (5 bases). TRBV5-3 belongs to the ORF category, with a function that is uncertain. The CDR3 is made up of 14 amino acids. CDR3 sequence reads: CASSSQGSGDTIYF. As DNA, the CDR3 is TGTGCCAGCAGCTCTCAGGGTTCTGGAGACACCATATATTTT.

The table lists this clonotype with a few counts. The chain has TRBV20-1 and TRBJ1-5; D remains ambiguous. The V and J ends lost 1 base and 3 bases respectively, with 10 bases between them. There are 14 residues in the CDR3. CDR1 is DFQATT, CDR2 SNEGSKA, per germline (reference sequence). The CDR3 bases are TGCAGTGCTAGAGGTTTAACAGCCAATCAGCCCCAGCATTTT. Translated: CSARGLTANQPQHF.

This clonotype was observed many times. V usage is TRBV29-1 and J usage is TRBJ2-5, with D possibly matching TRBD2 (5 bases). V dropped 3 bases and J dropped 4 bases, with 27 bases sitting between them. The CDR3 has 18 amino acids. CDR1 is SQVTM, CDR2 ANQGSEA, per germline. CDR3 region: CSVDTPRGSANLGETQYF. CDR3 DNA: TGCAGCGTTGATACCCCGAGAGGGAGCGCTAACCTTGGAGAGACCCAGTACTTC.

In the case of this clonotype: This could be a read error, since a much larger clone is one nucleotide away. CDR3 nucleotide sequence: TGTGCCAGCAGTCACTACTCGCGCGGGATTGAGCAGTTCTTC. Translated: CASSHYSRGIEQFF. This chain connects TRBV28 to TRBJ2-1; TRBD2 might be the D (6 bases). Trimming shortened V by 5 bases and J by 9 bases, and 17 bases separated the two germline ends. Germline V gives CDR1 MDHEN, CDR2 SYDVKM. The CDR3 consists of 14 residues.

This clonotype has more than one count but fewer than ten. The rearrangement links TRBV7-8 to TRBJ1-3, with no clear D. Germline V gene lookup returns CDR1 SGHVS and CDR2 FQNEAQ. The length of the CDR3 is 15 residues. Trimming removed 5 bases from V and 0 bases from J, with 11 bases in between. CDR3 DNA: TGTGCCAGCAGCGAAGAGGGCAGCTCTGGAAACACCATATATTTT. This codes for CASSEEGSSGNTIYF.

This clonotype was observed many times. The V and J genes are TRBV7-9 and TRBJ2-3; 13 bases fit TRBD2. Per germline, CDR1 SEHNR and CDR2 FQNEAQ (reference sequence). V was clipped by 7 bases and J by 5 bases; unmatched bases: 3. The CDR3 covers 14 residues. The CDR3 coding sequence is TGTGCCAGCACCCGGACTAGCGGGAGAGATACGCAGTATTTT. Translated, it gives CASTRTSGRDTQYF.

In its sample, this clonotype was seen a few times. The junction differs from germline at one of its ends, possibly a read error. V gene TRBV24-1 combines with J gene TRBJ2-3; D ambiguous. The germline CDR1 and CDR2 sequences are KGHDR and SFDVKD. CDR3 length: 11 amino acids. The DNA for the CDR3 is TGTGCCACCAGCAGAGACAACACGCAGAATTTT. Protein sequence: CATSRDNTQNF.

Regarding this clonotype: Possible read error: a much larger clone is one base away. The chain couples TRBV6-2 or TRBV6-3 to TRBJ2-7; D not resolved. The V gene's germline CDR1 is MNHEY and CDR2 SVGEGT. CDR3 length equals 14 residues. The CDR3 coding sequence is TGTGCCAGCAGTCCGGCTTTGGGGTCCTCCGAGCAGTACTTC. Its protein is CASSPALGSSEQYF.

This clonotype was seen ten or more times. The chain employs TRBV9 and TRBJ1-1; 7 nucleotides match TRBD1. This CDR3 is 13 amino acids long. The V and J ends lost 3 bases and 2 bases, in that order; junction bases with no gene match: 1. Germline V CDR1 and CDR2: SGDLS, YYNGEE. CDR3 protein: CASSGQGNTEAFF. The CDR3 bases are TGTGCCAGCAGCGGACAGGGAAACACTGAAGCTTTCTTT.

The chain uses TRBV5-6 and TRBJ2-7; TRBD2 matches at 9 bases. The ends lost 4 bases at V and 2 bases at J; junction bases unmatched: 4. Germline V lookup: CDR1 SGHDT, CDR2 YYEEEE. The CDR3 is 14 residues long. The CDR3 bases are TGTGCCAGCAGCCGGGGGACTAGCCCCTACGAGCAGTACTTC. As protein: CASSRGTSPYEQYF. The full variable domain, rest sourced from reference TRBV5-6 and TRBJ2-7, is DAGVTQSPTHLIKTRGQQVTLRCSPKSGHDTVSWYQQALGQGPQFIFQYYEEEERQRGNFPDRFSGHQFPNYSSELNVNALLLGDSALYLCASSRGTSPYEQYFGPGTRLTVT.

As concerns this clonotype: Relative to the germline gene, one junction end is altered; a read error may explain this. The rearrangement links TRBV5-3 to TRBJ2-7; D is perhaps TRBD1 (8 bases). TRBV5-3 is assigned to the ORF class and has an uncertain function. The CDR3 has 15 residues. CDR3 nucleotide sequence: TGTGCCAGCAGCTTGGAGGACAGGGAGGGCTACGAGCAGTACTTC. It is translated as CASSLEDREGYEQYF.

The CDR3 loop is CASSSGAGTGGVQPQHF. The CDR3 DNA reads TGTGCCAGCAGTTCCGGCGCCGGGACAGGGGGGGTTCAGCCCCAGCATTTT. V is TRBV27 and J is TRBJ1-5; the match to TRBD1 covers 11 bases. With 4 bases clipped from V and 6 bases from J, the junction kept 11 bases outside the gene matches. The germline V gene has CDR1 MNHEY and CDR2 SMNVEV (reference sequence). The CDR3 has 17 amino acids.

This clonotype was counted only a few times. This probably arose from a read error, given a far larger clone one base away. CDR3 DNA sequence: TGTGCCAGCAGCTTATGGACTGAAGCTTTCTTT. Translated, it gives CASSLWTEAFF. J is TRBJ1-1 and V is TRBV7-6; D is unresolved. Trimming left V 2 bases short and J 5 bases short, with 3 bases between. CDR3 length equals 11 residues. Germline-derived CDR1 and CDR2 are SGHVS and FNYEAQ.

Of note for this clonotype: This may be a read error, as it is one base from a much larger clone. This rearrangement joins TRBV14 to TRBJ2-2, with D possibly matching TRBD1 (6 bases). This CDR3 is 16 amino acids long. Germline CDR1 SGHDN, CDR2 FVKESK. Written as DNA, the CDR3 is TGTGCCAGCAGCCAAGCCCTCGGGACATACACCCGGGAGCTGTTTTTT. It specifies CASSQALGTYTRELFF.

Comments on this clonotype: A clone one base away is much larger, so this may be a read error. This chain's CDR3 is CASSVRQLYTEAFF. CDR3 bases: TGTGCCAGCAGTGTAAGGCAGCTGTACACTGAAGCTTTCTTT. The chain uses TRBV2 and TRBJ1-1; D gene ambiguous. Trimming stripped 4 bases from V and 3 bases from J, with 12 bases between. Germline CDR1 SNHLY, CDR2 FYNNEI. The length of the CDR3 is 14 residues.

This clonotype was picked up many times. The chain is built from TRBV6-5 and TRBJ1-4; D call uncertain. This CDR3 is 13 amino acids long. V lost 5 bases and J lost 8, with 12 bases in between. Per germline, CDR1 MNHEY and CDR2 SVGAGI. CDR3 sequence reads: CASSLRYSEKLFF. DNA for the CDR3: TGTGCCAGCAGTCTTCGGTATAGCGAAAAACTGTTTTTT.

V gene TRBV12-3 or TRBV12-4 combines with J gene TRBJ2-5; 7 positions agree with TRBD2. This CDR3 spans 14 amino acids. Trimming took 7 bases from V and 3 from J; bases not matched to a gene: 8. CDR3 amino acids: CASTPGTTEETQYF. For the CDR3, the DNA is TGTGCCAGCACTCCCGGGACTACCGAAGAGACCCAGTACTTC.

This clonotype was seen at least ten times. This rearrangement joins TRBV7-2 to TRBJ1-1; perhaps TRBD1 as D (6 bases). The V gene's germline CDR1 is SGHTA and CDR2 FQGNSA. The CDR3 consists of 14 residues. Trimming removed 4 bases at V and 1 base at J, with 10 bases between. As DNA, the CDR3 is TGTGCCAGCAGCTCGTTACAGGGGAACACTGAAGCTTTCTTT. Its protein is CASSSLQGNTEAFF.

This clonotype was detected a few times. J is TRBJ1-2 and V is TRBV11-2, with TRBD1 matching over 7 bases. The CDR3 is 14 residues long. The trim removed 6 bases at V and 7 bases at J, leaving 11 bases unmatched. Germline CDR1 and CDR2: SGHAT and FQNNGV. Written as DNA, the CDR3 is TGTGCCAGCAGATCTCTCACAGGGGATCCTGGCTACACCTTC. Translation gives CASRSLTGDPGYTF.

About this clonotype itself: A much bigger clone sits one base away, suggesting this may be a read error. This chain links TRBV4-3 with TRBJ2-7; tentative D call: TRBD2 (6 bases). The CDR3 contains 17 residues. Looked up from germline, CDR1 is LGHNA and CDR2 is YSLEER. CDR3 DNA sequence: TGCGCCGGCAGCCAAGATGCATCGGGACTCGGGTCCTACGAGCAGTACTTC. Amino acid sequence: CAGSQDASGLGSYEQYF.

On this clonotype: An end of the junction differs from the germline gene, which may be a read error. The chain couples TRBV11-2 to TRBJ2-3; 7 nucleotides line up with TRBD2. This CDR3 comprises 16 residues. Germline lookup yields CDR1 SGHAT and CDR2 FQNNGV. The CDR3 region has the DNA TGTGCCACCAGCGGTCTTGGGGCGGGAGACCCAGATACGCAGTATTTT. Translated, it gives CATSGLGAGDPDTQYF.

This chain uses TRBV12-3 or TRBV12-4 with TRBJ2-1, with D maybe TRBD2 (7 bases). Deletions cut 8 bases from V and 3 bases from J, with 14 bases between. The CDR3 loop spans 14 amino acids. CDR3: CASGGAGLYNEQFF. DNA for the CDR3: TGTGCCAGCGGGGGGGCGGGTCTCTACAATGAGCAGTTCTTC.

The chain combines TRBV6-5 with TRBJ2-2, with 11 nucleotides matching TRBD2. Germline V lookup: CDR1 MNHEY, CDR2 SVGAGI. J lost 10 bases, V lost 2 bases, and 12 bases had no gene match. CDR3 length: 17 residues. As DNA, the CDR3 is TGTGCCAGCAGTTACACTAGCGGGGGAGTACTAAGTGCGGAGCTGTTTTTT. Protein product: CASSYTSGGVLSAELFF.

There are a few counts of this clonotype. The genes are TRBV7-9 and TRBJ2-7, with D perhaps matching TRBD2 (6 bases). V lost 5 bases and J 0 bases, leaving 8 bases between the germline ends. CDR1 SEHNR and CDR2 FQNEAQ come from the germline V gene (reference sequence). The CDR3 extends over 13 amino acids. CDR3 in DNA: TGTGCCAGCAGCCGGACTACCTCCTACGAGCAGTACTTC. Its translation is CASSRTTSYEQYF.

This clonotype was counted ten times or more. The rearrangement joins TRBV19 to TRBJ2-7; D not certain. Trimming removed 3 bases at V and 2 bases at J, with 8 bases between. Germline values: CDR1 LNHDA, CDR2 SQIVND (reference sequence). This CDR3 has 13 amino acids. CDR3 in amino acids: CASSIQITYEQYF. CDR3 nucleotide sequence: TGTGCCAGTAGTATTCAGATTACCTACGAGCAGTACTTC.

This clonotype was counted ten times or more. The J gene is TRBJ2-3, the V gene TRBV5-1; 9 bases fit TRBD1. Germline values: CDR1 SGHRS, CDR2 YFSETQ. The CDR3 contains 12 residues. Trimming removed 1 base from V and 15 bases from J; junction bases left unmatched: 6. CDR3 DNA: TGCGCCAGCAGCTTGTCGGGACAGGGTACATATTTT. It encodes CASSLSGQGTYF.

The table lists this clonotype with many counts. The CDR3 sequence: CASSLWPTYEQYF. CDR3 bases: TGTGCCAGCAGCTTGTGGCCTACTTACGAGCAGTACTTC. V usage is TRBV5-6 and J usage is TRBJ2-7; D is uncertain. The V end lost 1 base, the J end lost 4 bases, and 9 bases lay between the germline ends. The germline V gene encodes CDR1 SGHDT and CDR2 YYEEEE. The CDR3 totals 13 residues.

This sequence joins TRBV4-1 and TRBJ2-7; 8 bases fit TRBD1. The CDR3 extends over 14 amino acids. Germline lookup yields CDR1 MGHRA and CDR2 YSYEKL. Trimming took 4 bases from V and 6 from J; bases not matched to a gene: 8. In nucleotides, the CDR3 is TGCGCCAGCAGCCCCCCGGACAGGGTAGTCGAGCAGTACTTC. This translates into CASSPPDRVVEQYF.

The chain carries TRBV14 and TRBJ2-5, with D perhaps matching TRBD2 (6 bases). The CDR3 loop spans 16 amino acids. V lost 0 bases to trimming and J lost 2 bases, with 13 bases between them. Germline V CDR1 and CDR2: SGHDN, FVKESK. The DNA for the CDR3 is TGTGCCAGCAGCCAAGATCTTGTACTAGCACAAGAGACCCAGTACTTC. Translating gives CASSQDLVLAQETQYF.

This clonotype was seen more than once but under ten times. This chain connects TRBV27 to TRBJ2-3; possible D gene TRBD1, 6 bases. From germline, CDR1 is MNHEY and CDR2 SMNVEV (reference sequence). This CDR3 comprises 17 residues. Trimming took off 4 bases at V and 4 bases at J, with 21 bases between the two ends. The CDR3 DNA reads as TGTGCCAGCAGTTCCCCAGTGGACAGCGGTTTTCCAGATACGCAGTATTTT. Its translation: CASSSPVDSGFPDTQYF.

This clonotype was detected many times. V and J are TRBV4-3 and TRBJ2-1; TRBD2 matches 9 bases. Germline values: CDR1 LGHNA, CDR2 YSLEER. The CDR3 extends over 14 amino acids. Trimming cost V 0 bases and J 8 bases; bases outside gene matches: 2. The CDR3 coding sequence is TGCGCCAGCAGCCAAGAAGGGACTAGCTATGAGCAGTTCTTC. This translates into CASSQEGTSYEQFF.